These 22 T cell receptor beta chains came from one sample sequenced in a study of blood T cells in healthy people across ages (dated by TCRdb to the mid-2010s). To prepare the library, 5' RACE was applied. The sample was run on an Illumina HiSeq 2500. A second PCR of roughly 7 to 12 cycles was run with a J-beta primer mix and a sample-barcoded 5' primer. TCRdb trimmed the raw reads at Q25, called clones with MiXCR and kept productive beta chains. Identical CDR3 proteins give one entry, which carries the most common genes and DNA. The sample table holds some 1,500,000 distinct CDR3 sequences, of which 35% to 45% were seen once. Clones ranked in the top ten supply 4% of the sample. Sequencing input: blood. These receptors all stem from a young woman in good health.

V and J are TRBV7-9 and TRBJ2-7; TRBD1 matches 8 bases. The CDR3 totals 15 residues. CDR1 and CDR2 (germline): SEHNR, FQNEAQ (reference sequence). Trimming at V came to 5 bases and at J to 3 bases, leaving 9 bases not matched to a gene. CDR3 sequence (DNA): TGTGCCAGCAGCAACCGCCCGGACAGGGTCTACGAGCAGTACTTC. It yields the protein CASSNRPDRVYEQYF.

This chain links TRBV5-6 with TRBJ2-1; D is ambiguous. The CDR3 loop spans 15 amino acids. The germline V gene encodes CDR1 SGHDT and CDR2 YYEEEE. Trimming pared 5 bases from V and 1 base from J, leaving 13 bases between. The CDR3 DNA follows: TGTGCCAGCAGTGGCCGGCGAGTATCCTACAATGAGCAGTTCTTC. Protein sequence: CASSGRRVSYNEQFF.

The chain recombines TRBV7-2 with TRBJ2-1, with D perhaps assigned TRBD1 or TRBD2 (5 bases each). The V end lost 5 bases, the J end lost 4 bases, and 15 bases lay between the germline ends. CDR1 and CDR2 from the germline V gene are SGHTA and FQGNSA. There are 15 residues in the CDR3. CDR3 nucleotide sequence: TGTGCCAGCAGCCCCCAGGGAGTTTATTACAATGAGCAGTTCTTC. Its protein is CASSPQGVYYNEQFF.

This clonotype was seen once. A clone one base away is much larger, so this may be a read error. This chain links TRBV20-1 with TRBJ2-7; D is perhaps TRBD1 (5 bases). Germline lookup yields CDR1 DFQATT and CDR2 SNEGSKA (reference sequence). The CDR3 contains 14 residues. The germline V and J ends were trimmed by 2 bases and 6 bases, with 17 bases remaining between them. The CDR3, as DNA: TGCAGTGCTAGACTTACCGCTCAGGGTAGCGAGCAGTACTTC. It codes for CSARLTAQGSEQYF.

This clonotype has a handful of counts. This chain links TRBV9 with TRBJ1-5; D gene uncertain. The CDR3 totals 13 residues. Germline CDR1 and CDR2: SGDLS and YYNGEE. Trimming pared 0 bases from V and 9 bases from J, leaving 10 bases between. The CDR3 nucleotides read TGTGCCAGCAGCGTAGAGGTACGGTCGCCCCAGCATTTT. Translated: CASSVEVRSPQHF.

CDR3: CASSLGGTDPYEQYF. The CDR3 DNA reads TGTGCCAGCAGTTTAGGGGGGACAGACCCCTACGAGCAGTACTTC. The chain is built from TRBV28 and TRBJ2-7, with D perhaps TRBD1 (7 bases). The V gene's germline CDR1 is MDHEN and CDR2 SYDVKM. The CDR3 is made up of 15 amino acids. Trimming removed 2 bases at V and 2 bases at J, with 13 bases between.

V usage is TRBV7-2 and J usage is TRBJ2-3, with D possibly being TRBD2 (6 bases). V lost 6 bases and J 1 base, leaving 17 bases between the germline ends. The germline gives CDR1 SGHTA, CDR2 FQGNSA. The CDR3 totals 16 residues. The CDR3 spells CASRPARASGTDTQYF. The DNA of the CDR3 is TGTGCCAGCAGACCCGCTCGAGCTAGCGGCACAGATACGCAGTATTTT.

The rearrangement joins TRBV9 to TRBJ2-5; tentatively, D is TRBD1 (5 bases). Matching the DNA end better, TRBJ2-7 makes the J call doubtful. This CDR3 is built from 14 residues. Germline V gene sequence: CDR1 SGDLS, CDR2 YYNGEE. The CDR3: CASSVGAGIFEQYF. In DNA form, the CDR3 reads TGTGCCAGCAGCGTAGGTGCAGGGATTTTCGAGCAGTACTTC.

The gene calls are TRBV20-1 and TRBJ1-5, with TRBD1 identical over 7 bases. The CDR3 has 16 amino acids. CDR1 and CDR2 from the germline V gene are DFQATT and SNEGSKA (reference sequence). After removal of 0 bases from V and 0 bases from J, the junction contained 5 bases not matched to a gene. CDR3 residues: CSARDSGTVSNQPQHF. In DNA form, the CDR3 reads TGCAGTGCTAGAGACTCCGGGACAGTTAGCAATCAGCCCCAGCATTTT.

As concerns this clonotype: One junction end disagrees with the germline gene, perhaps due to a read error. The V call is TRBV7-2, the J call TRBJ1-1; 7 positions match TRBD1. The CDR3 sequence is 14 residues long. Per germline, CDR1 SGHTA and CDR2 FQGNSA. CDR3: CASSSYRGNTGAFF. For the CDR3, the DNA is TGTGCCAGCAGCTCTTACAGGGGTAACACTGGAGCTTTCTTT. Drawing the rest from reference TRBV7-2 and TRBJ1-1, the complete variable domain is GAGVSQSPSNKVTEKGKDVELRCDPISGHTALYWYRQSLGQGLEFLIYFQGNSAPDKSGLPSDRFSAERTGGSVSTLTIQRTQQEDSAVYLCASSSYRGNTGAFFGQGTRLTVV.

The chain carries TRBV6-5 and TRBJ1-1, with 9 bases aligning to TRBD1. Germline V gives CDR1 MNHEY, CDR2 SVGAGI. The CDR3 runs to 14 residues. Trimming cost V 1 base and J 5 bases; bases outside gene matches: 2. The CDR3: CASSYWDRETEAFF. In DNA form, the CDR3 reads TGTGCCAGCAGTTACTGGGACAGGGAAACTGAAGCTTTCTTT.

With respect to this clonotype: An end of the junction differs from the germline gene, which may be a read error. The rearrangement joins TRBV29-1 to TRBJ2-5; no clear D. The germline gives CDR1 SQVTM, CDR2 ANQGSEA. The CDR3 sequence is 12 residues long. CDR3 sequence: CSVLLEQGTQYF. In nucleotides, the CDR3 is TGCAGCGTCCTATTAGAACAAGGGACCCAGTACTTC.

V is TRBV7-2 and J is TRBJ2-5, with no clear D. The DNA matches TRBJ2-7 better at its end, which makes the J call doubtful. Germline CDR1 reads SGHTA; CDR2 reads FQGNSA. This CDR3 has 11 amino acids. The DNA for the CDR3 is TGTGCCAGCAGCTTAATGTCCGAGCAGTACTTC. Translation gives CASSLMSEQYF.

This chain links TRBV6-2 or TRBV6-3 with TRBJ1-2; a weak D match, TRBD1 (5 bases). The germline gives CDR1 MNHEY, CDR2 SVGEGT. The CDR3 contains 14 residues. The ends were cut back, 6 bases at V and 8 bases at J, with 19 bases in the middle. CDR3 sequence: CASSKDGTPRGYTF. CDR3 sequence (DNA): TGTGCCAGCAGCAAGGATGGGACGCCTAGAGGCTACACCTTC.

This clonotype has a handful of counts. V gene TRBV7-6 combines with J gene TRBJ1-1; D not resolved. V was shortened by 1 base and J by 0 bases, with 12 bases between the two germline ends. This CDR3 is built from 16 residues. The germline V gene encodes CDR1 SGHVS and CDR2 FNYEAQ. As DNA, the CDR3 is TGTGCCAGCAGCTTAGGGAAGGCTCTCATGAACACTGAAGCTTTCTTT. Translating gives CASSLGKALMNTEAFF.

This clonotype has just one count. The chain recombines TRBV5-6 with TRBJ2-7, with 8 positions matching TRBD1. CDR3 length: 16 amino acids. Per the germline V gene, CDR1 is SGHDT and CDR2 is YYEEEE. After removal of 3 bases from V and 0 bases from J, the junction contained 8 bases not matched to a gene. CDR3 DNA sequence: TGTGCCAGCAGCTCGTGGGGACAGGTTAACTCCTACGAGCAGTACTTC. Translation: CASSSWGQVNSYEQYF.

The chain joins TRBV9 to TRBJ2-3, with 7 bases identical to TRBD1. Losses at the gene ends were 8 bases for V and 3 bases for J; bases not matched to a gene: 6. Germline V gene data show CDR1 as SGDLS and CDR2 as YYNGEE. This CDR3 comprises 13 residues. The CDR3 loop reads CASTGEWTDTQYF. CDR3 nucleotides: TGTGCCAGTACAGGGGAATGGACAGATACGCAGTATTTT.

The rearrangement links TRBV14 to TRBJ1-2; a weak D match, TRBD1 (6 bases). The CDR3 length is 13 residues. V lost 3 bases and J lost 5, with 10 bases in between. Germline CDR1 and CDR2: SGHDN and FVKESK. This chain's CDR3 is CASSHGGQYGYTF. The CDR3 coding sequence is TGTGCCAGCAGCCATGGCGGACAGTATGGCTACACCTTC. The full variable domain, its missing parts supplied by reference TRBV14 and TRBJ1-2, is EAGVTQFPSHSVIEKGQTVTLRCDPISGHDNLYWYRRVMGKEIKFLLHFVKESKQDESGMPNNRFLAERTGGTYSTLKVQPAELEDSGVYFCASSHGGQYGYTFGSGTRLTVV.

Concerning this clonotype itself: At one end, the junction sequence differs from germline, possibly due to a read error. The J gene is TRBJ1-6, the V gene TRBV9, with a weak D call TRBD1 (6 bases). CDR3 length equals 16 residues. CDR1 is SGDLS, CDR2 YYNGEE, per germline. For the CDR3, the DNA is TGTGCCAGCAGCCCCAGACAGGACTCCTTTAATTCACCCCTCCACTTT. Translating gives CASSPRQDSFNSPLHF.

The chain uses TRBV5-1 and TRBJ2-3; TRBD2 aligns across 12 bases. Germline V gene sequence: CDR1 SGHRS, CDR2 YFSETQ. The length of the CDR3 is 17 residues. V was clipped by 2 bases and J by 2 bases; unmatched bases: 6. The CDR3 spells CASSLPPSGGATDTQYF. CDR3 nucleotides: TGCGCCAGCAGCTTACCACCTAGCGGGGGGGCCACAGATACGCAGTATTTT.

There are a few counts of this clonotype. CDR3 in amino acids: CASSTNLRTSGLSTDTQYF. The CDR3 nucleotides are TGTGCCAGCAGTACAAATCTCCGGACTAGCGGTCTTAGCACAGATACGCAGTATTTT. V and J are TRBV27 and TRBJ2-3, with TRBD2 matching over 10 bases. The CDR3 length is 19 residues. V lost 5 bases and J lost 0; bases outside the gene matches: 14. In germline, CDR1 is MNHEY, CDR2 SMNVEV (reference sequence).

This chain joins TRBV7-2 and TRBJ1-5, with 7 bases lining up with TRBD1. The junction had 8 bases not matched to a gene; V was cut back by 2 bases and J by 10 bases. CDR1 is SGHTA and CDR2 is FQGNSA in the germline V gene. The CDR3 totals 14 residues. The CDR3, as DNA: TGTGCCAGCAGCTTAAGCAGGGGGGACCGACCCCAGCATTTT. Amino acid sequence: CASSLSRGDRPQHF.